This T cell receptor (beta chain) comes out of a study of T cell responses to AZD1222 COVID-19 vaccine. Study-level points and caveats: Spike-wide vaccine-associated CD4 TCRs dominated at 160-218 and 743-854.

CDR3 length: 14 residues. V dropped 6 bases and J dropped 2; count of bases not matched to a gene: 6. Per the germline V gene, CDR1 is MNHEY and CDR2 is SVGAGI. In its sample, this clone was seen a few times. The antigen is undetermined. TCRdb's table, derived via immunoSEQ multiplex PCR, lists solely in-frame clones and lacks some. The table lists 150,000 to 200,000 clones, roughly nine tenths of them singletons. Whether given at about 4 or about 12 weeks, second doses were pooled. This receptor was identified in an adult who received the AZD1222 COVID-19 vaccine. V gene TRBV6-5 combines with J gene TRBJ2-7, with TRBD1 matching over 8 bases. The specimen was peripheral blood, collected 28 days after the second AZD1222 dose. The CDR3 spells CASRMGQEAYEQYF. CDR3 nucleotide sequence: TGTGCCAGCAGGATGGGACAGGAAGCCTACGAGCAGTACTTC.